These 18 T cell receptor beta chains share one sample of origin, sequenced in a study of blood T cell repertoires in COVID-19. Some clones are missing from TCRdb's copy, which holds only in-frame ones; the method was immunoSEQ multiplex PCR. The sample lists 250,000 or so clones, more than 75% occurring once. The sequencing sample was made of peripheral blood. The receptor source for this set is a woman in her seventies with active or convalescent COVID-19.

Notes on this clone: A junction end diverges from the germline sequence, so it may reflect a read error. The chain links TRBV6-2 or TRBV6-3 to TRBJ2-7; maybe TRBD1 (5 bases). The CDR3 has 11 amino acids. Germline CDR1 reads MNHEY; CDR2 reads SVGEGT. CDR3 in DNA: TGTGCCAGCAGTTACTCCCGACAGCTCTCCTTC. Translation gives CASSYSRQLSF.

This CDR3 is CASSLEGQGFYTQYF. The DNA of the CDR3 is TGTGCCAGCAGCTTGGAGGGACAGGGATTCTACACGCAGTATTTT. The chain couples TRBV7-2 to TRBJ2-3, with 9 bases matching TRBD1. V gave up 3 bases and J gave up 9 bases; unmatched junction bases: 10. This CDR3 region has 15 residues. Germline-derived CDR1 and CDR2 are SGHTA and FQGNSA.

The chain recombines TRBV18 with TRBJ1-2; D perhaps matches TRBD1 (6 bases). This CDR3 region has 17 residues. The V end lost 6 bases, the J end lost 4 bases, and 24 bases lay between the germline ends. Germline values: CDR1 KGHSH, CDR2 LQKENI. The CDR3 loop reads CASSESQRLTGPYGYTF. CDR3 in DNA: TGTGCCAGCTCTGAGAGCCAGCGACTCACAGGGCCCTATGGCTACACCTTC.

The gene calls are TRBV15 and TRBJ2-3; D is uncertain. The V gene lost 0 bases and the J gene lost 4 bases, with 8 bases spanning the gap. CDR1 LNHNV and CDR2 YYDKDF come from the germline V gene (reference sequence). The CDR3 totals 14 residues. The CDR3 sequence is CATSRDLGPDTQYF. The CDR3 region has the DNA TGTGCCACCAGCAGAGATCTTGGGCCAGATACGCAGTATTTT.

The chain employs TRBV5-1 and TRBJ1-6, with D possibly matching TRBD1 (6 bases). Between the trimmed V and J ends, which lost 0 bases and 6 bases, there was a span of 16 bases. This CDR3 is built from 17 residues. CDR1 is SGHRS and CDR2 is YFSETQ in the germline V gene. CDR3 DNA sequence: TGCGCCAGCAGCTTGGCCACTCTACAGGGAGCTAATTCACCCCTCCACTTT. Translated, it gives CASSLATLQGANSPLHF.

The chain uses TRBV5-1 and TRBJ1-3; 9 nucleotides align to TRBD1. Germline CDR1 is SGHRS and CDR2 is YFSETQ. The CDR3 loop spans 18 amino acids. The V segment lost 1 base and the J segment 1 base; nucleotides outside the gene matches: 9. CDR3 region: CASSLYLTGTGSGNTIYF. In DNA, the CDR3 is TGCGCCAGCAGCTTGTACCTGACCGGGACAGGGTCTGGAAACACCATATATTTT. The variable domain in full, completed from reference TRBV5-1 and TRBJ1-3, reads KAGVTQTPRYLIKTRGQQVTLSCSPISGHRSVSWYQQTPGQGLQFLFEYFSETQRNKGNFPGRFSGRQFSNSRSEMNVSTLELGDSALYLCASSLYLTGTGSGNTIYFGEGSWLTVV.

The chain is built from TRBV9 and TRBJ1-5; no firm D call. CDR3 length: 14 amino acids. CDR1 is SGDLS, CDR2 YYNGEE, per germline. Trimming pared 0 bases from V and 4 bases from J, leaving 8 bases between. The CDR3 bases are TGTGCCAGCAGCGTAGCAGGAGGTAATCAGCCCCAGCATTTT. Translated: CASSVAGGNQPQHF.

This chain links TRBV25-1 with TRBJ1-2; 7 bases match TRBD1. The CDR3 spans 13 residues. Trimming cost V 4 bases and J 3 bases; bases outside gene matches: 2. Per germline, CDR1 MGHDK and CDR2 SYGVNS. The CDR3 coding sequence is TGTGCCAGCAGTGTAGGACAGGACTATGGCTACACCTTC. It translates to CASSVGQDYGYTF.

The chain carries TRBV6-5 and TRBJ1-1; D remains ambiguous. Trimming removed 6 bases from V and 8 bases from J, with 13 bases in between. The V gene's germline CDR1 is MNHEY and CDR2 SVGAGI. The CDR3 contains 12 residues. The CDR3 DNA sequence: TGTGCCAGCAGCGCGAGGGTGACAGAAGCTTTCTTT. Its protein product is CASSARVTEAFF.

This clone was found a few times. The chain links TRBV3-1 (or the pseudogene TRBV3-2) to TRBJ1-4, with D unclear. Germline V lookup: CDR1 LGHDT, CDR2 YNNKEL (reference sequence). CDR3 length equals 14 residues. Trimming took off 4 bases at V and 7 bases at J, with 13 bases between the two ends. Written as DNA, the CDR3 is TGTGCCAGCAGCCCCCGCGGGCGGGCTGAAAAACTGTTTTTT. Encoded protein: CASSPRGRAEKLFF.

DNA of the CDR3: TGTGCCAGCAGCCTTTCTAGCGGGGGTCAAGAGACCCAGTACTTC. Translation: CASSLSSGGQETQYF. The chain uses TRBV11-1 and TRBJ2-5; the match to TRBD2 covers 10 bases. The CDR3 is made up of 15 amino acids. Unmatched junction bases numbered 5, after V lost 5 bases and J lost 2 bases. Looked up from germline, CDR1 is SGHAT and CDR2 is FQDESV (reference sequence).

This clone was counted a single time. V is TRBV9 and J is TRBJ2-7; 10 nucleotides line up with TRBD1. Germline V lookup: CDR1 SGDLS, CDR2 YYNGEE. CDR3 length: 14 amino acids. J gave up 5 bases and V 4 bases, and 6 bases lay outside the gene matches. The CDR3, as DNA: TGTGCCAGCAGCCGGGGAGGGACAGGGGACGAGCAGTACTTC. This encodes CASSRGGTGDEQYF.

This clone was counted a few times. The chain has TRBV7-2 and TRBJ1-6, with a weak D call TRBD1 (6 bases). This CDR3 has 15 amino acids. The germline CDR1 and CDR2 sequences are SGHTA and FQGNSA. Trimming pared 5 bases from V and 7 bases from J, leaving 15 bases between. The CDR3 DNA follows: TGTGCCAGCAGCGTAGTATCCAGGGGAAATTCACCCCTCCACTTT. Protein: CASSVVSRGNSPLHF. Using reference TRBV7-2 and TRBJ1-6 for the parts outside the CDR3, the full variable domain is GAGVSQSPSNKVTEKGKDVELRCDPISGHTALYWYRQSLGQGLEFLIYFQGNSAPDKSGLPSDRFSAERTGGSVSTLTIQRTQQEDSAVYLCASSVVSRGNSPLHFGNGTRLTVT.

This chain joins TRBV3-1 (or the pseudogene TRBV3-2) and TRBJ2-3, with D perhaps matching TRBD2 (7 bases). From germline, CDR1 is LGHDT and CDR2 YNNKEL (reference sequence). CDR3 length: 15 amino acids. Trimming took 3 bases from V and 2 from J, leaving 12 bases between them. CDR3 nucleotide sequence: TGTGCCAGCAGCCAGGGGCGGGGGCTCACAGATACGCAGTATTTT. Encoded protein: CASSQGRGLTDTQYF.

The chain employs TRBV5-1 and TRBJ1-1, with 9 positions matching TRBD1. Germline V gene lookup returns CDR1 SGHRS and CDR2 YFSETQ. The ends lost 5 bases at V and 7 bases at J; junction bases unmatched: 6. There are 13 residues in the CDR3. The CDR3 coding sequence is TGCGCCAGCAGTCCGGACAGGGGACTTGAAGCTTTCTTT. Translating gives CASSPDRGLEAFF.

This chain joins TRBV9 and TRBJ2-5, with TRBD1 matching over 9 bases. V gave up 4 bases and J gave up 5 bases; unmatched junction bases: 6. Looked up from germline, CDR1 is SGDLS and CDR2 is YYNGEE. CDR3 length: 14 amino acids. This CDR3 is CASSPGTGWETQYF. The DNA for the CDR3 is TGTGCCAGCAGCCCCGGGACAGGGTGGGAGACCCAGTACTTC.

This chain joins TRBV12-3 or TRBV12-4 and TRBJ2-7; the D gene is possibly TRBD2 (5 bases). This CDR3 has 13 amino acids. V was trimmed by 7 bases and J by 2 bases, leaving 12 bases between them. CDR3 sequence reads: CASNAGVTYEQYF. As DNA, the CDR3 is TGTGCCAGCAACGCCGGGGTTACCTACGAGCAGTACTTC.

The rearrangement uses TRBV3-1 (or the pseudogene TRBV3-2) and TRBJ2-7; D possibly corresponds to TRBD2 (5 bases). CDR1 LGHDT and CDR2 YNNKEL come from the germline V gene (reference sequence). V lost 0 bases and J lost 4, with 10 bases in between. The CDR3 is 14 residues long. The CDR3 nucleotides are TGTGCCAGCAGCCAAGATTCTCGGGGTTACGAGCAGTACTTC. Protein product: CASSQDSRGYEQYF.